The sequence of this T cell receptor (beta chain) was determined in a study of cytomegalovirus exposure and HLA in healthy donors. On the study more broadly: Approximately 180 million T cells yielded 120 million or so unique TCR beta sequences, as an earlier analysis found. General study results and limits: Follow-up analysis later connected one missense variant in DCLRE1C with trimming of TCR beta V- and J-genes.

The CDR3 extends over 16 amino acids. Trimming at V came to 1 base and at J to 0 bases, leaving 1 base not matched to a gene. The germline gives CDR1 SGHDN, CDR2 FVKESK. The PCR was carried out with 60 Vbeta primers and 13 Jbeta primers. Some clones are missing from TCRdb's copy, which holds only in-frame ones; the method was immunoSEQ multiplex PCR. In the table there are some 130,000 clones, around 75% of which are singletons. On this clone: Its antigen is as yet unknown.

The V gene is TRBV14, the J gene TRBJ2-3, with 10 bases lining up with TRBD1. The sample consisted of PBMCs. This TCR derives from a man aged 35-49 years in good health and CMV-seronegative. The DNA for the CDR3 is TGTGCCAGCAGCCAAGGGACAGGGGGTAGCACAGATACGCAGTATTTT. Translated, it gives CASSQGTGGSTDTQYF.